These 17 T cell receptor beta chains came from one sample sequenced in a study of cytomegalovirus exposure and HLA in healthy donors. Amplification used 60 Vbeta primers and 13 Jbeta primers. Sequencing was performed with immunoSEQ multiplex PCR; in TCRdb, only in-frame clones are kept and a portion is missing. The table includes 150,000 to 200,000 clones, 65% to 85% detected once. The sequencing sample was made of PBMCs. The receptor set was obtained from a man in his late teens or twenties in good health and CMV-seronegative.

The CDR3 sequence: CASSKERAEAFF. The CDR3 DNA reads TGTGCCAGCAGCAAAGAGAGGGCTGAAGCTTTCTTT. The chain is built from TRBV21-1 and TRBJ1-1. TRBV21-1 is assigned pseudogene status. The CDR3 totals 12 residues.

The rearrangement uses TRBV6-5 and TRBJ2-7; TRBD2 agrees at 8 bases. The junction had 1 base not matched to a gene; V was cut back by 7 bases and J by 5 bases. Germline CDR1 and CDR2: MNHEY and SVGAGI. CDR3 size: 11 residues. Here the CDR3 DNA reads TGTGCCAGCACGGGGGGGAACGAGCAGTACTTC. This codes for CASTGGNEQYF.

V usage is TRBV5-6 and J usage is TRBJ2-7, with TRBD2 identical over 8 bases. The V gene's germline CDR1 is SGHDT and CDR2 YYEEEE. Unmatched junction bases numbered 5, after V lost 6 bases and J lost 3 bases. The CDR3 has 13 residues. CDR3 nucleotide sequence: TGTGCCAGCACCATCACTAGCGGCTACGAGCAGTACTTC. It codes for CASTITSGYEQYF.

V and J are TRBV11-2 and TRBJ2-1; TRBD2 is a possible D gene (6 bases). V gave up 2 bases and J gave up 4 bases, with 12 bases separating them. Germline lookup yields CDR1 SGHAT and CDR2 FQNNGV. This CDR3 contains 15 residues. The CDR3 nucleotides are TGTGCCAGCAGCTTACGAGCGGGCTATTACAATGAGCAGTTCTTC. Protein: CASSLRAGYYNEQFF.

The chain carries TRBV6-5 and TRBJ2-7; 7 nucleotides line up with TRBD1. J was trimmed by 7 bases and V by 6 bases; bases with no gene match: 9. The CDR3 sequence is 13 residues long. The germline V gene encodes CDR1 MNHEY and CDR2 SVGAGI. Here the CDR3 reads CASRRTGPREQYF. For the CDR3, the DNA is TGTGCCAGCAGAAGGACAGGACCGAGAGAGCAGTACTTC.

The J gene is TRBJ2-5, the V gene TRBV27; tentative D call: TRBD2 (6 bases). Trimming took off 5 bases at V and 4 bases at J, with 20 bases between the two ends. CDR1 is MNHEY and CDR2 is SMNVEV in the germline V gene (reference sequence). The length of the CDR3 is 16 residues. The CDR3 region is CASSPTATAGPETQYF. The CDR3 DNA reads TGTGCCAGCAGTCCCACCGCGACGGCGGGGCCAGAGACCCAGTACTTC.

The table lists this clone with a few counts. Distinct nucleotide sequences in the sample also encode this CDR3. This sequence joins TRBV7-2 and TRBJ2-5; 9 bases map to TRBD1. The CDR3 is 15 amino acids. Germline V gene data show CDR1 as SGHTA and CDR2 as FQGNSA. With 1 base clipped from V and 3 bases from J, the junction kept 3 bases outside the gene matches. For the CDR3, the DNA is TGTGCCAGCAGCTTAGTGGGGACAGGGAAAGAGACCCAGTACTTC. This codes for CASSLVGTGKETQYF.

The CDR3 bases are TGTGCCAGTAGCCCCCTTAGCGAAACCACTGAAGCTTTCTTT. Its protein is CASSPLSETTEAFF. The chain carries TRBV27 and TRBJ1-1, with D hard to call. V lost 9 bases and J 4 bases, leaving 18 bases between the germline ends. Germline CDR1 MNHEY, CDR2 SMNVEV (reference sequence). This CDR3 spans 14 amino acids.

This rearrangement joins TRBV20-1 to TRBJ2-7; no clear D gene. Per germline, CDR1 DFQATT and CDR2 SNEGSKA (reference sequence). Trimming shortened V by 3 bases and J by 12 bases, and 12 bases separated the two germline ends. This CDR3 has 10 residues. CDR3 sequence: CSASDSQRYF. CDR3 sequence (DNA): TGCAGTGCTAGTGACTCCCAGAGGTACTTC.

The V gene is TRBV11-2, the J gene TRBJ2-7; TRBD2 matches 10 bases. CDR1 is SGHAT and CDR2 is FQNNGV in the germline V gene. CDR3 size: 15 residues. J was trimmed by 3 bases and V by 3 bases; bases with no gene match: 5. CDR3 protein: CASSFGTSADYEQYF. DNA for the CDR3: TGTGCCAGCAGCTTCGGGACTAGCGCAGACTACGAGCAGTACTTC.

The V call is TRBV5-1, the J call TRBJ2-7, with TRBD2 identical over 9 bases. J gave up 3 bases and V 1 base, and 5 bases lay outside the gene matches. CDR3 length: 15 residues. CDR1 SGHRS and CDR2 YFSETQ come from the germline V gene. The CDR3 DNA reads TGCGCCAGCAGCTTGCAGCGGGAGGTAAGCTACGAGCAGTACTTC. It is translated as CASSLQREVSYEQYF.

The gene calls are TRBV9 and TRBJ1-3, with 8 bases identical to TRBD1. Germline V gene data show CDR1 as SGDLS and CDR2 as YYNGEE. This CDR3 region has 15 residues. The junction had 7 bases not matched to a gene; V was cut back by 4 bases and J by 4 bases. DNA of the CDR3: TGTGCCAGCAGCCTCAGGGGGCTGTCAGGAAACACCATATATTTT. Protein: CASSLRGLSGNTIYF.

The chain carries TRBV15 and TRBJ2-2; D is unclear. Trimming removed 4 bases at V and 5 bases at J, with 11 bases between. Germline V gene sequence: CDR1 LNHNV, CDR2 YYDKDF (reference sequence). The CDR3 is 14 amino acids. In DNA form, the CDR3 reads TGTGCCACCAGCATGGCTAGATGGACCGGGGAGCTGTTTTTT. Amino acid sequence: CATSMARWTGELFF.

This clone was found a few times. This chain uses TRBV11-2 with TRBJ2-1, with D hard to call. The length of the CDR3 is 13 residues. Germline values: CDR1 SGHAT, CDR2 FQNNGV. Trimming stripped 8 bases from V and 0 bases from J, with 8 bases between. Here the CDR3 reads CASEYGSYNEQFF. CDR3 nucleotides: TGTGCCAGCGAGTATGGCTCCTACAATGAGCAGTTCTTC.

The chain couples TRBV15 to TRBJ1-5; unclear D gene. The germline V and J ends were trimmed by 1 base and 5 bases, with 6 bases remaining between them. CDR3 length: 13 amino acids. CDR1 and CDR2 from the germline V gene are LNHNV and YYDKDF (reference sequence). The CDR3 DNA reads TGTGCCACCAGCAGAGCGGTCGATCAGCCCCAGCATTTT. Its translation: CATSRAVDQPQHF.

The chain carries TRBV19 and TRBJ2-2; TRBD2 matches at 8 bases. Germline V lookup: CDR1 LNHDA, CDR2 SQIVND (reference sequence). Losses at the gene ends were 6 bases for V and 7 bases for J; bases not matched to a gene: 1. The CDR3 is 12 residues long. CDR3 sequence: CASSGRGGELFF. CDR3 in DNA: TGTGCCAGTAGCGGGAGGGGCGGGGAGCTGTTTTTT.

The genes are TRBV7-9 and TRBJ2-7; 8 nucleotides line up with TRBD1. Germline-derived CDR1 and CDR2 are SEHNR and FQNEAQ (reference sequence). The length of the CDR3 is 12 residues. The CDR3 nucleotides read TGTTCCGGTAGGACAGGGCTCTACGAGCAGTACTTC. This encodes CSGRTGLYEQYF. Filled out from reference TRBV7-9 and TRBJ2-7, the complete variable domain reads DTGVSQNPRHKITKRGQNVTFRCDPISEHNRLYWYRQTLGQGPEFLTYFQNEAQLEKSRLLSDRFSAERPKGSFSTLEIQRTEQGDSAMYLCSGRTGLYEQYFGPGTRLTVT.